These 23 T cell receptor beta chains were sequenced from one sample in a study of cytomegalovirus exposure and HLA in healthy donors (dated by TCRdb to the late 2010s). Library method: the immunoSEQ multiplex PCR assay. For the multiplex PCR, a mixture combining 60 forward primers for TCR Vbeta segments and 13 reverse primers for TCR Jbeta segments was used. TCRdb retrieved this table from immuneACCESS and kept in-frame rearrangements only. Not all clones are present; in checked studies, unresolved V genes account for under half, and no reason is known for the remainder. The sample includes about 120,000 clones, with around 68% observed a single time. 3.5% to 4.5% of the sample is held by the ten biggest clonotypes. Sequences were obtained from PBMCs. These receptors came from a man in his forties in good health and CMV-seropositive.

The chain combines TRBV7-2 with TRBJ1-1; 9 positions match TRBD1. The CDR3 sequence is 15 residues long. V gave up 5 bases and J gave up 5 bases; unmatched junction bases: 9. Germline-derived CDR1 and CDR2 are SGHTA and FQGNSA. Written as DNA, the CDR3 is TGTGCCAGCAGCGGCCGGACAGGGGAGGGGACTGAAGCTTTCTTT. Its protein product is CASSGRTGEGTEAFF.

This clone was picked up a small number of times. This chain connects TRBV9 to TRBJ2-7; 11 bases are a match to TRBD2. The CDR3 extends over 14 amino acids. Per the germline V gene, CDR1 is SGDLS and CDR2 is YYNGEE. The trim removed 3 bases at V and 2 bases at J, leaving 1 base unmatched. The chain's CDR3 is CASSAGLAAYEQYF. CDR3 nucleotides: TGTGCCAGCAGCGCGGGACTAGCGGCCTACGAGCAGTACTTC.

The chain joins TRBV11-2 to TRBJ2-5, with D perhaps matching TRBD2 (6 bases). The CDR3 has 14 residues. Germline CDR1 and CDR2: SGHAT and FQNNGV. The V gene lost 5 bases and the J gene lost 5 bases, with 15 bases spanning the gap. The CDR3 coding sequence is TGTGCCAGCAGCGGGGCGGGGTTCGTGGAGACCCAGTACTTC. This sequence encodes CASSGAGFVETQYF.

The CDR3 bases are TGTGCCAGCAGCGGCAAGGGACAGGGAGGGAACACTGAAGCTTTCTTT. Its protein is CASSGKGQGGNTEAFF. The rearrangement joins TRBV9 to TRBJ1-1, with TRBD1 identical over 9 bases. The V and J ends lost 3 bases and 1 base, in that order; junction bases with no gene match: 7. Germline V gene sequence: CDR1 SGDLS, CDR2 YYNGEE. The CDR3 totals 16 residues.

This rearrangement joins TRBV6-1 to TRBJ1-5; 12 bases agree with TRBD1. The CDR3 is 15 amino acids. Germline V gene data show CDR1 as MNHNS and CDR2 as SASEGT. Trimming took 7 bases from V and 7 from J; bases not matched to a gene: 8. CDR3 protein: CASNLGTGGRQPQHF. DNA of the CDR3: TGTGCCAGCAACCTGGGGACAGGGGGCAGGCAGCCCCAGCATTTT.

This chain uses TRBV5-4 with TRBJ2-4; D may be TRBD2 (6 bases). CDR1 and CDR2 from the germline V gene are SGHNT and YYREEE (reference sequence). The germline V and J ends were trimmed by 0 bases and 7 bases, with 17 bases remaining between them. The CDR3 has 16 residues. Here the CDR3 DNA reads TGTGCCAGCAGCTTGGACGGGGGAGGAGGGGATAACATTCAGTACTTC. Translated, it gives CASSLDGGGGDNIQYF.

In regard to this clone: Compared with germline, one end of the junction differs, possibly owing to a read error. The CDR3 sequence is CASSYLTTGELLF. The CDR3 DNA follows: TGTGCCAGCAGTTATCTGACGACGGGGGAGCTGCTTTTT. This chain connects TRBV6-6 to TRBJ2-2, with D maybe TRBD2 (6 bases). Germline V gene lookup returns CDR1 MNHNY and CDR2 SVGAGI (reference sequence). CDR3 size: 13 residues.

This chain uses TRBV7-2 with TRBJ2-1, with unresolved D. Germline CDR1 and CDR2: SGHTA and FQGNSA. The ends were cut back, 4 bases at V and 6 bases at J, with 13 bases in the middle. This CDR3 region has 14 residues. CDR3 residues: CASSSWRGSNEQFF. The CDR3 DNA reads as TGTGCCAGCAGCTCCTGGAGAGGTAGCAATGAGCAGTTCTTC.

The chain is built from TRBV5-4 and TRBJ2-3; D uncertain. Germline V gene data show CDR1 as SGHNT and CDR2 as YYREEE (reference sequence). This CDR3 is 15 amino acids long. The V gene lost 0 bases and the J gene lost 4 bases, with 12 bases spanning the gap. In DNA form, the CDR3 reads TGTGCCAGCAGCTTGGGGCTGGCCCCCCCAGATACGCAGTATTTT. Its protein is CASSLGLAPPDTQYF.

This chain connects TRBV19 to TRBJ1-3; D remains unclear. CDR3 length: 13 residues. Germline V gene data show CDR1 as LNHDA and CDR2 as SQIVND (reference sequence). V was clipped by 7 bases and J by 3 bases, with 10 bases between them. CDR3: CASNAGYGNTIYF. CDR3 sequence (DNA): TGTGCCAGTAACGCCGGTTATGGAAACACCATATATTTT.

The chain joins TRBV28 to TRBJ2-3; TRBD2 matches at 9 bases. Germline V gene data show CDR1 as MDHEN and CDR2 as SYDVKM. This CDR3 has 15 residues. V lost 6 bases and J lost 0; bases outside the gene matches: 4. CDR3 sequence (DNA): TGTGCCAGCAGCGCTACTAGCGGGAGCACAGATACGCAGTATTTT. This encodes CASSATSGSTDTQYF.

V usage is TRBV4-3 and J usage is TRBJ2-3, with D perhaps matching TRBD1 (5 bases). Germline V lookup: CDR1 LGHNA, CDR2 YSLEER. The V end lost 0 bases, the J end lost 2 bases, and 12 bases lay between the germline ends. The CDR3 sequence is 16 residues long. The CDR3 loop reads CASSQDLTGDTDTQYF. CDR3 sequence (DNA): TGCGCCAGCAGCCAAGATTTAACAGGAGACACAGATACGCAGTATTTT.

The chain is built from TRBV5-4 and TRBJ2-1; 9 bases line up with TRBD1. Germline trimming cut 4 bases from V and 1 base from J; bases unmatched to any gene: 3. Germline V gene data show CDR1 as SGHNT and CDR2 as YYREEE (reference sequence). The length of the CDR3 is 15 residues. The chain's CDR3 is CASSRDRASYNEQFF. For the CDR3, the DNA is TGTGCCAGCAGCCGGGACAGGGCGTCCTACAATGAGCAGTTCTTC.

The V gene is TRBV27, the J gene TRBJ2-7, with 9 bases identical to TRBD1. The CDR3 loop spans 15 amino acids. The germline gives CDR1 MNHEY, CDR2 SMNVEV (reference sequence). Germline trimming cut 7 bases from V and 5 bases from J; bases unmatched to any gene: 12. CDR3 amino acids: CASTTLGTGSHEQYF. The CDR3 nucleotides are TGTGCCAGCACTACACTCGGGACAGGGTCCCACGAGCAGTACTTC.

V and J are TRBV28 and TRBJ1-4, with a tentative D call TRBD1 (5 bases). This CDR3 is 16 amino acids long. V lost 7 bases, J lost 5 bases, and 20 bases lay in between. The V gene's germline CDR1 is MDHEN and CDR2 SYDVKM. Here the CDR3 DNA reads TGTGCCAGCACCAGCGAGACAGCTCGTAAAAATGAAAAACTGTTTTTT. This translates into CASTSETARKNEKLFF.

The chain joins TRBV7-3 to TRBJ2-2; D is perhaps TRBD2 (6 bases). This CDR3 has 13 residues. The ends were cut back, 5 bases at V and 6 bases at J, with 10 bases in the middle. CDR1 is SGHTA, CDR2 FQGTGA, per germline. CDR3 DNA sequence: TGTGCCAGCAGCCGGGAGTTGGCCGGGGAGCTGTTTTTT. Translation: CASSRELAGELFF.

The chain joins TRBV11-2 to TRBJ1-6, with no clear D. Germline lookup yields CDR1 SGHAT and CDR2 FQNNGV. The CDR3 is made up of 14 amino acids. V lost 3 bases and J 4 bases, leaving 7 bases between the germline ends. DNA for the CDR3: TGTGCCAGCAGCTTGGAGCGGTATAATTCACCCCTCCACTTT. It encodes CASSLERYNSPLHF.

This clone was counted a single time. The chain has TRBV18 and TRBJ1-5, with a tentative D call TRBD1 (5 bases). Between the trimmed V and J ends, which lost 3 bases and 3 bases, there was a span of 9 bases. The CDR3 loop spans 14 amino acids. The germline CDR1 and CDR2 sequences are KGHSH and LQKENI. CDR3 bases: TGTGCCAGCTCACCGGCCGGACACAATCAGCCCCAGCATTTT. This codes for CASSPAGHNQPQHF.

V gene TRBV15 combines with J gene TRBJ2-7, with 8 bases aligning to TRBD2. CDR3 size: 15 residues. J gave up 2 bases and V 1 base, and 4 bases lay outside the gene matches. CDR1 LNHNV and CDR2 YYDKDF come from the germline V gene (reference sequence). The CDR3 sequence is CATSRVLADTYEQYF. CDR3 DNA: TGTGCCACCAGCAGAGTACTAGCGGATACCTACGAGCAGTACTTC.

This clone has only one observation. The V gene is TRBV7-2, the J gene TRBJ2-3; TRBD2 matches 9 bases. The CDR3 spans 14 residues. Per germline, CDR1 SGHTA and CDR2 FQGNSA. The V gene end was trimmed by 5 bases and the J gene end by 6 bases; junction bases not matched to a gene: 6. The CDR3 bases are TGTGCCAGCAGCCCGCGGGAGGGCAGTGATACGCAGTATTTT. It specifies CASSPREGSDTQYF.

The chain combines TRBV21-1 with TRBJ1-5; TRBD1, as called in the table, went unchecked against the DNA. TRBV21-1 is marked as a pseudogene. The length of the CDR3 is 16 residues. Written as DNA, the CDR3 is TGTGCCAGCAGCAACTCCCCGGACAGACGCAATCAGCCCCAGCATTTT. Encoded protein: CASSNSPDRRNQPQHF.

This clone was observed a few times. The V call is TRBV6-1, the J call TRBJ2-4; a weak D match, TRBD1 (6 bases). The germline V gene encodes CDR1 MNHNS and CDR2 SASEGT. V gave up 1 base and J gave up 0 bases, with 16 bases separating them. This CDR3 has 18 amino acids. In nucleotides, the CDR3 is TGTGCCAGCAGTGAAGGGTCGAGGACAGTAATAGCCAAAAACATTCAGTACTTC. Translated: CASSEGSRTVIAKNIQYF.

The rearrangement joins TRBV19 to TRBJ1-2; 8 bases line up with TRBD1. There are 15 residues in the CDR3. After removal of 3 bases from V and 4 bases from J, the junction contained 7 bases not matched to a gene. Germline V CDR1 and CDR2: LNHDA, SQIVND (reference sequence). Here the CDR3 DNA reads TGTGCCAGTAGTATTGTCAGGGGGCGGGCCTATGGCTACACCTTC. Translation gives CASSIVRGRAYGYTF.